What follows describes a single T cell receptor (beta chain). This sample stems from a study of control samples from healthy donors and cancer patients. Method: immunoSEQ multiplex PCR; TCRdb's copy keeps in-frame clones and lacks some. The sample yields about 160,000 clones, around 94% seen once. The sequence was obtained from a man aged 55 to 70 with colorectal cancer. Sample: PBMCs.

CDR3 residues: CASSTRRALDDGYTF. In DNA, the CDR3 is TGTGCCAGTAGCACAAGGAGGGCCCTCGACGATGGCTACACCTTC. V usage is TRBV19 and J usage is TRBJ1-2; D unclear. V dropped 6 bases and J dropped 6 bases, with 20 bases sitting between them. Germline V CDR1 and CDR2: LNHDA, SQIVND (reference sequence). This CDR3 region has 15 residues. The full variable domain, its missing parts supplied by reference TRBV19 and TRBJ1-2, is DGGITQSPKYLFRKEGQNVTLSCEQNLNHDAMYWYRQDPGQGLRLIYYSQIVNDFQKGDIAEGYSVSREKKESFPLTVTSAQKNPTAFYLCASSTRRALDDGYTFGSGTRLTVV.